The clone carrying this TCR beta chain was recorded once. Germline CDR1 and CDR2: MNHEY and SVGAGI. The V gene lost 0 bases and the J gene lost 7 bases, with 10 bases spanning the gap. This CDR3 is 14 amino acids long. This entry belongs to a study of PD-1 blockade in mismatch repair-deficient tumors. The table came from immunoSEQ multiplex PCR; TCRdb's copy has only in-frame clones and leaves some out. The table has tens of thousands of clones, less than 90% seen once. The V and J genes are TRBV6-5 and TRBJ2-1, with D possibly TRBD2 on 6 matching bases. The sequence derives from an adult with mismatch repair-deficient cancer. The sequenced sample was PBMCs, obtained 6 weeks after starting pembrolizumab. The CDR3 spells CASSYSAGRNEQFF. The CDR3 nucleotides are TGTGCCAGCAGTTACTCAGCAGGGAGGAATGAGCAGTTCTTC.